These 17 T cell receptor beta chains were all obtained from the same sample, sequenced in a study of vaccination and CD4 T cells after COVID-19 (dated by TCRdb to about 2022). In the paper's terms, the treatment or condition label means: roughly 11-day PBMC culture with coronavirus spike peptide pools or control peptides (ViraFEST assay). Library generation was performed with PCR. Sequencing took place on an Illumina iSeq 100. DNA from cultured CD4+ T cells underwent TCR sequencing with the Oncomine TCR Beta short-read assay at the Johns Hopkins FTIC core. TCRdb reworked the public reads: Q25 trimming with fastp, MiXCR clone assembly, productive beta chains retained. Every distinct CDR3 protein forms one entry, paired with its most common genes and DNA. The sample table lists some 13,000 distinct CDR3 sequences, about 56% of them with a count of one. Roughly 19% of the sample is held by the ten biggest clonotypes.

Antigens of these TCRs are unknown. The sample comprised CD4+ T cells from blood, cultured in vitro. These TCRs come from a human donor who had recovered from COVID-19.

The CDR3 protein is CASIRNPIRTDTQYF. CDR3 DNA: TGTGCCAGCATTCGTAACCCTATTCGGACAGATACGCAGTATTTT. The chain joins TRBV6-4 to TRBJ2-3; D ambiguous. Germline V gene lookup returns CDR1 MRHNA and CDR2 SNTAGT. The CDR3 totals 15 residues. V gave up 7 bases and J gave up 3 bases, with 17 bases separating them.

The genes are TRBV7-2 and TRBJ1-2; 7 bases are shared with TRBD1. V was pared by 4 bases and J by 5 bases, with 7 bases of the junction left unmatched. From germline, CDR1 is SGHTA and CDR2 FQGNSA. The CDR3 loop spans 14 amino acids. As DNA, the CDR3 is TGTGCCAGCAGCTGGGACAGCAACCTTTATGGCTACACCTTC. Translating it yields CASSWDSNLYGYTF.

This clonotype was recorded once. The V call is TRBV11-2, the J call TRBJ2-5; the D gene is possibly TRBD2 (7 bases). V lost 5 bases and J lost 0, with 19 bases in between. From germline, CDR1 is SGHAT and CDR2 FQNNGV. This CDR3 is built from 17 residues. The CDR3 loop is CASSPQGWGGYQETQYF. DNA of the CDR3: TGTGCCAGCAGCCCCCAGGGGTGGGGGGGGTACCAAGAGACCCAGTACTTC.

The chain recombines TRBV1 with TRBJ1-2; TRBD1, the D gene given by the table, was not confirmed from the DNA. TRBV1 is a documented pseudogene. This CDR3 region has 14 residues. CDR3 in amino acids: CTSSNGGRGYGYTF. CDR3 coding DNA: TGCACCAGCAGCAACGGGGGCAGGGGGTATGGCTACACCTTC.

The chain recombines TRBV6-5 with TRBJ1-1; D is undetermined. Germline V gene data show CDR1 as MNHEY and CDR2 as SVGAGI. The CDR3 length is 13 residues. V lost 0 bases and J 7 bases, leaving 9 bases between the germline ends. The CDR3 bases are TGTGCCAGCAGTTACTCTAGGACCGTTGAAGCTTTCTTT. Amino acids: CASSYSRTVEAFF.

The chain recombines TRBV11-3 with TRBJ2-4; 8 bases line up with TRBD1. Germline V lookup: CDR1 SGHNT, CDR2 YENEEA. The CDR3 has 15 residues. Trimming took 5 bases from V and 2 from J; bases not matched to a gene: 5. The chain's CDR3 is CASSQRQGTKNIQYF. CDR3 coding DNA: TGTGCCAGCAGCCAACGACAGGGGACCAAAAACATTCAGTACTTC.

The rearrangement joins TRBV12-3 or TRBV12-4 to TRBJ2-6; perhaps TRBD1 as D (6 bases). Trimming shortened V by 3 bases and J by 4 bases, and 10 bases separated the two germline ends. The CDR3 sequence is 15 residues long. The CDR3 is CASSFSGAGANVLTF. CDR3 DNA: TGTGCCAGCAGTTTCTCAGGGGCCGGGGCCAACGTCCTGACTTTC.

V is TRBV12-3 or TRBV12-4 and J is TRBJ2-5; a possible D gene is TRBD1 (5 bases). The CDR3 has 13 amino acids. V was trimmed by 2 bases and J by 4 bases, leaving 8 bases between them. CDR3 region: CASSLYQGETQYF. The CDR3, as DNA: TGTGCCAGCAGTTTATACCAGGGAGAGACCCAGTACTTC.

The chain combines TRBV30 with TRBJ1-6; weak D call: TRBD1 (5 bases). The CDR3 has 15 amino acids. The germline V gene encodes CDR1 GTSNPN and CDR2 SVGIG (reference sequence). Deletions cut 0 bases from V and 7 bases from J, with 13 bases between. CDR3 bases: TGTGCCTGGAGTGTACAAGGGACTTCGAATTCACCCCTCCACTTT. It is translated as CAWSVQGTSNSPLHF.

This sequence joins TRBV7-2 and TRBJ1-2, with 11 bases matching TRBD1. The CDR3 totals 14 residues. After removal of 6 bases from V and 6 bases from J, the junction contained 6 bases not matched to a gene. Germline assignment: CDR1 SGHTA and CDR2 FQGNSA. As DNA, the CDR3 is TGTGCCAGCAGTTTCCGGGACAGGGGGGATGGCTACACCTTC. Protein: CASSFRDRGDGYTF.

This chain links TRBV2 with TRBJ2-5, with 8 bases identical to TRBD2. The CDR3 loop spans 12 amino acids. Trimming removed 7 bases from V and 4 bases from J; junction bases left unmatched: 2. Germline V CDR1 and CDR2: SNHLY, FYNNEI. The CDR3 reads CASKRERETQYF. DNA of the CDR3: TGTGCCAGCAAGCGGGAGAGAGAGACCCAGTACTTC. Full variable domain (missing parts from reference TRBV2 and TRBJ2-5): EPEVTQTPSHQVTQMGQEVILRCVPISNHLYFYWYRQILGQKVEFLVSFYNNEISEKSEIFDDQFSVERPDGSNFTLKIRSTKLEDSAMYFCASKRERETQYFGPGTRLLVL.

This CDR3 reads CASSRDGRQPQHF. The CDR3, as DNA: TGTGCCAGCAGCCGGGACGGGCGCCAGCCCCAGCATTTT. The V call is TRBV7-3, the J call TRBJ1-5; perhaps TRBD1 as D (5 bases). Germline CDR1 reads SGHTA; CDR2 reads FQGTGA. With 5 bases removed from V and 7 bases from J, the gap between germline ends came to 12 bases. CDR3 length: 13 residues.

The J gene is TRBJ2-1, the V gene TRBV20-1; 13 positions match TRBD2. In germline, CDR1 is DFQATT, CDR2 SNEGSKA (reference sequence). The CDR3 has 17 amino acids. J lost 8 bases, V lost 2 bases, and 12 bases had no gene match. The CDR3 nucleotides are TGCAGTGCTAGATCTATTGAAGGACTAGCGGGAGTGTATGAGCAGTTCTTC. Translating gives CSARSIEGLAGVYEQFF.

This clonotype was seen a handful of times. J is TRBJ1-1 and V is TRBV7-9, with 9 bases identical to TRBD1. CDR1 is SEHNR, CDR2 FQNEAQ, per germline (reference sequence). The CDR3 extends over 15 amino acids. The J segment lost 1 base and the V segment lost 4 bases, leaving 4 bases of the junction unmatched. The CDR3 DNA follows: TGTGCCAGCAGCTGGACAGGGGTTGCGAACACTGAAGCTTTCTTT. This gives the protein CASSWTGVANTEAFF.

The chain employs TRBV20-1 and TRBJ2-2; 8 bases align to TRBD2. The CDR3 is made up of 18 amino acids. V lost 0 bases and J lost 3; bases outside the gene matches: 12. Germline V lookup: CDR1 DFQATT, CDR2 SNEGSKA (reference sequence). CDR3 amino acids: CSARDLRGGFRDTGELFF. CDR3 DNA: TGCAGTGCTAGAGATCTTCGGGGGGGGTTTAGAGACACCGGGGAGCTGTTTTTT.

This clonotype showed up just a few times. The chain uses TRBV25-1 and TRBJ1-2; tentative D call: TRBD1 (6 bases). There are 14 residues in the CDR3. Germline assignment: CDR1 MGHDK and CDR2 SYGVNS. The V and J ends lost 5 bases and 4 bases respectively, with 14 bases between them. CDR3 residues: CASSTPDRVYGYTF. CDR3 in DNA: TGTGCCAGCAGTACCCCGGACAGAGTCTATGGCTACACCTTC.

The J gene is TRBJ1-2, the V gene TRBV30; perhaps TRBD1 as D (6 bases). V was pared by 5 bases and J by 3 bases, with 7 bases between. The CDR3 is 11 amino acids. CDR1 GTSNPN and CDR2 SVGIG come from the germline V gene (reference sequence). CDR3 DNA: TGTGCCTGGGGACAGTACTATGGCTACACCTTC. This gives the protein CAWGQYYGYTF.